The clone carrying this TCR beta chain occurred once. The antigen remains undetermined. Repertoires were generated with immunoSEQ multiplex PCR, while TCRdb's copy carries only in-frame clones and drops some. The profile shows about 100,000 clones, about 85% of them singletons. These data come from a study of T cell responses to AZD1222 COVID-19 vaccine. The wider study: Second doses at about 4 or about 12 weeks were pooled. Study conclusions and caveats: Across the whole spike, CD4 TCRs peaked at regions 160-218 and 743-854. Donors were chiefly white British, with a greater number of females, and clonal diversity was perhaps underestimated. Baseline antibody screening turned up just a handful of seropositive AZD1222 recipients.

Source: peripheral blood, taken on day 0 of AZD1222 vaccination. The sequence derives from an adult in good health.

The CDR3 DNA is TGTGCCAGCAGTTACCCTGGTCGAGGGTCCACCATCAAAGCTTTCTTT. Translated: CASSYPGRGSTIKAFF. The gene calls are TRBV6-2 or TRBV6-3 and TRBJ1-1; D uncertain. This CDR3 has 16 amino acids. Germline CDR1 and CDR2: MNHEY and SVGEGT. V lost 2 bases and J 9 bases, leaving 22 bases between the germline ends.